This entry concerns a single T cell receptor (beta chain). What it recognizes is unknown. The junction differs from germline at one of its ends, possibly a read error. Each sample gave at least 6.5 million isolated PBMCs. This sample was included in a study of blood T cells in healthy people across ages. As for the study in general: Template-switching capture recovered about one barcoded beta molecule per two T cells.

Study conclusions and caveats: Diversity was higher, and naive CD4+ cells more numerous, in long-lived donors than in aged donors. When one million T cells were used, diversity estimates were thought to be underestimates.

A second PCR, run for roughly 7 to 12 cycles, used a sample-barcoded 5' primer plus a J-beta primer mix. One entry per CDR3 protein, called by TCRdb with MiXCR from the 5' RACE reads. The table records hundreds of thousands of distinct CDR3 sequences, more than 45% of them present only once. This TCR derives from a man older than 75 in good health. Sequences were obtained from blood.

This CDR3 reads CTSSPLGGKETQYF. CDR3 coding DNA: TGTACCAGCAGCCCACTGGGGGGAAAGGAGACCCAGTACTTC. The chain has TRBV7-3 and TRBJ2-5; the D gene is possibly TRBD2 (6 bases). The CDR3 extends over 14 amino acids. The germline CDR1 and CDR2 sequences are SGHTA and FQGTGA.